The rows below give T cell receptor beta chains drawn from one sample of a study of post-analysis software for immune sequencing data. TCRdb re-called the PCR reads through MiXCR, storing one row per CDR3 protein. The repertoire holds 430,000 or so distinct CDR3 sequences, with approximately 38% as singletons. The sample was blood. These receptors were taken from a girl aged 2 to 10 with multiple sclerosis. The CDR3 runs from the conserved cysteine through the conserved F or W. Each record gives: clone size, V gene, CDR3 protein. Rows may omit the clone size; those that give it use once, few, many or a size class.

once | TRBV28 | CASSPFRSTGAWETQYF
NA | TRBV4-3 | CASSQETGGLYEQYF
NA | TRBV25-1 | CASGFPPRQNYGYTF
NA | TRBV29-1 | CSVGEPGGDQPQHF
NA | TRBV3-1 | CASSQDSNSGTQYF
NA | TRBV5-1 | CASGTTEETQYF
few | TRBV15 | CATRGKSYEQYF
NA | TRBV28 | CASSRSQSGGYTF
many | TRBV5-6 | CASSLNTGGGTEAFF
few | TRBV27 | CASRQIPGASIMSETQYF
NA | TRBV4-2 | CASSSRTSGRAGNEQFF
once | TRBV6-6 | CASSYGGAEAFF
many | TRBV29-1 | CSVEEGTVKHGYTF
NA | TRBV20-1 | CSARDLHSGVYTEAFF
NA | TRBV7-2 | CASSQGIWSYNEQFF
few | TRBV5-1 | CASSLGQGGEREQYF
NA | TRBV20-1 | CSAQTGNSNQPQHF
NA | TRBV13 | CASSARGEVETQYF
NA | TRBV7-2 | CASSQGPNEQFF
NA | TRBV4-3 | CASSQEGGTSGFQETQYF
NA | TRBV3-1 | CASSQSRANIQYF
NA | TRBV29-1 | CSVEVMDQETNYGYTF
NA | TRBV3-1 | CASSPLWERDGYTF
NA | TRBV29-1 | CSVEESRAAGQYF
medium-sized | TRBV28 | CASRSGPISYEQYF
NA | TRBV7-2 | CASSLFPGGSGETQYF
NA | TRBV29-1 | CSVEGWTEAFF
many | TRBV28 | CASSLNPIREQYF
NA | TRBV28 | CASSLYGTGNTEAFF
NA | TRBV20-1 | CSAPWGREGNQPQHF